The present T cell receptor (beta chain) was sequenced within a study of cytomegalovirus exposure and HLA in healthy donors. Study outcomes and limitations: The likely explanation for a cluster of highly shared sequence variants was sequencing artifact.

The CDR3 spans 15 residues. The germline CDR1 and CDR2 sequences are MNHEY and SMNVEV (reference sequence). V was pared by 6 bases and J by 4 bases, with 9 bases of the junction left unmatched. Healthy bone marrow donors formed the donor group. PCR amplification relied on 60 Vbeta primers (plus 13 Jbeta primers). TCRdb keeps only in-frame clones here, not all; method: immunoSEQ multiplex PCR. Seen here are about 160,000 clones, roughly 80% observed once, and the top ten hold around 4.9%. With respect to this clone: The antigen remains unidentified.

The V and J genes are TRBV27 and TRBJ2-1; 7 nucleotides agree with TRBD2. Sequenced material: PBMCs. This TCR derives from a male donor in good health and CMV-seronegative. The CDR3 protein is CASSQISGPYNEQFF. CDR3 coding DNA: TGTGCCAGCAGCCAAATTAGCGGGCCATACAATGAGCAGTTCTTC.